This T cell receptor (beta chain) came from a study of cytomegalovirus exposure and HLA in healthy donors. General observations from the study: A later analysis reportedly found fewer N-insertions in an Asian-associated ancestry cluster than the roughly 730-donor mean.

Amplification used 60 Vbeta primers and 13 Jbeta primers. TCRdb's table, derived via immunoSEQ multiplex PCR, lists solely in-frame clones and lacks some. The table lists over 150,000 clones, around 80% of them singletons. Regarding donors, all were healthy bone marrow donors. The CDR3 is 16 amino acids. Germline CDR1 SGHTS, CDR2 YDEGEE. The germline V and J ends were trimmed by 0 bases and 0 bases, with 10 bases remaining between them. As concerns this clone: Its antigen is undetermined.

The receptor comes from a woman aged 60-70 years in good health and CMV-seropositive. This chain joins TRBV5-8 and TRBJ1-3; TRBD1 is a possible D gene (5 bases). The sample consisted of PBMCs. The CDR3 DNA sequence: TGTGCCAGCAGCTTGGGACAGCTTTTCTCTGGAAACACCATATATTTT. This sequence encodes CASSLGQLFSGNTIYF.